The 27 T cell receptor beta chains listed next were all sequenced from one sample in a study of CD8+ T cells in alopecia areata. RNA was extracted and reverse transcribed into cDNA as the sequencing template. Method: immunoSEQ multiplex PCR; TCRdb's copy keeps in-frame clones and lacks some. The repertoire has more than 200,000 clones, under 80% of them found once; the top ten carry around 1.2%. Sequenced here: CD4+ T cells sorted from blood, sampled at week 0. Every receptor here comes from a human donor with alopecia areata.

This clone was seen a handful of times. The rearrangement links TRBV29-1 to TRBJ1-1; D remains ambiguous. The ends were cut back, 6 bases at V and 8 bases at J, with 10 bases in the middle. Germline V lookup: CDR1 SQVTM, CDR2 ANQGSEA. The CDR3 is 10 amino acids. The CDR3 DNA follows: TGCAGCGTCCGGGGTCGGGAAGCTTTCTTT. It is translated as CSVRGREAFF.

This chain joins TRBV5-4 and TRBJ2-3; D is unclear. Germline assignment: CDR1 SGHNT and CDR2 YYREEE (reference sequence). This CDR3 has 15 residues. V lost 3 bases and J 0 bases, leaving 11 bases between the germline ends. CDR3: CASSSPGESTDTQYF. The CDR3 region has the DNA TGTGCCAGCAGCTCGCCTGGCGAAAGCACAGATACGCAGTATTTT. Together with reference TRBV5-4 and TRBJ2-3, the CDR3 gives the full variable domain: ETGVTQSPTHLIKTRGQQVTLRCSSQSGHNTVSWYQQALGQGPQFIFQYYREEENGRGNFPPRFSGLQFPNYSSELNVNALELDDSALYLCASSSPGESTDTQYFGPGTRLTVL.

The DNA for the CDR3 is TGTGCCAGCAGCCACGGACAGTCTGGGGCCAACGTCCTGACTTTC. Amino acid sequence: CASSHGQSGANVLTF. The rearrangement uses TRBV7-6 and TRBJ2-6, with a possible D match to TRBD1 (6 bases). Trimming took 5 bases from V and 1 from J, leaving 9 bases between them. The CDR3 sequence is 15 residues long. Germline V gene sequence: CDR1 SGHVS, CDR2 FNYEAQ.

The V call is TRBV29-1, the J call TRBJ2-3; the match to TRBD1 covers 9 bases. The CDR3 spans 13 residues. Losses at the gene ends were 6 bases for V and 5 bases for J; bases not matched to a gene: 6. Germline CDR1 SQVTM, CDR2 ANQGSEA. In DNA form, the CDR3 reads TGCAGCGTCGCTGGACAGGGGCTAGATACGCAGTATTTT. Residues: CSVAGQGLDTQYF.

The rearrangement uses TRBV4-1 and TRBJ2-1, with 8 bases fitting TRBD2. The CDR3 length is 14 residues. Germline V CDR1 and CDR2: MGHRA, YSYEKL. Losses at the gene ends were 2 bases for V and 4 bases for J; bases not matched to a gene: 1. CDR3 coding DNA: TGCGCCAGCAGCCAAACGGGGGGGTACAATGAGCAGTTCTTC. Translating it yields CASSQTGGYNEQFF.

The J gene is TRBJ1-4, the V gene TRBV6-5; D is unresolved. Germline V CDR1 and CDR2: MNHEY, SVGAGI. Trimming removed 2 bases from V and 8 bases from J, with 18 bases in between. This CDR3 is 16 amino acids long. CDR3 sequence (DNA): TGTGCCAGCAGTTACACCGGAAGTAGGACGGACGAAAAACTGTTTTTT. It translates to CASSYTGSRTDEKLFF.

The chain employs TRBV29-1 and TRBJ2-7; no clear D gene. CDR3 length equals 13 residues. Germline assignment: CDR1 SQVTM and CDR2 ANQGSEA. Trimming took 4 bases from V and 4 from J, leaving 14 bases between them. CDR3 sequence reads: CSVVSISTYEQYF. CDR3 nucleotides: TGCAGCGTTGTCAGTATTTCAACTTACGAGCAGTACTTC.

The chain is built from TRBV10-3 and TRBJ1-1, with 9 nucleotides matching TRBD1. With V trimmed by 8 bases and J by 2 bases, 3 bases remained unmatched. The length of the CDR3 is 13 residues. Germline V CDR1 and CDR2: ENHRY, SYGVKD. CDR3 coding DNA: TGTGCCATCCGGGGACAGGGTAACACTGAAGCTTTCTTT. Translating it yields CAIRGQGNTEAFF.

The J gene is TRBJ2-3, the V gene TRBV6-5, with 7 bases fitting TRBD2. This CDR3 region has 12 residues. V shed 8 bases, J shed 9 bases, and the junction held 8 bases outside the gene matches. Germline V CDR1 and CDR2: MNHEY, SVGAGI. In DNA form, the CDR3 reads TGTGCCAGCCGTGGGACTAACCTGACGCAGTATTTT. Its translation is CASRGTNLTQYF.

This chain uses TRBV6-6 with TRBJ1-1; D is undetermined. V shed 5 bases and J shed 0 bases, with 16 bases lying between them. The CDR3 has 16 residues. Germline CDR1 and CDR2: MNHNY and SVGAGI (reference sequence). The CDR3 sequence: CASSPWTGILNTEAFF. As DNA, the CDR3 is TGTGCCAGCAGTCCGTGGACCGGCATTTTGAACACTGAAGCTTTCTTT.

The V call is TRBV30, the J call TRBJ2-5; TRBD1 matches at 10 bases. This CDR3 has 16 amino acids. The germline V gene encodes CDR1 GTSNPN and CDR2 SVGIG (reference sequence). V gave up 0 bases and J gave up 5 bases; unmatched junction bases: 9. The CDR3 spells CAWSVGDRGRGETQYF. As DNA, the CDR3 is TGTGCCTGGAGTGTAGGGGACAGGGGACGAGGGGAGACCCAGTACTTC.

A few counts support this clone. This sequence joins TRBV27 and TRBJ2-2; the match to TRBD2 covers 16 bases. Germline CDR1 MNHEY, CDR2 SMNVEV (reference sequence). J lost 3 bases, V lost 6 bases, and 7 bases had no gene match. This CDR3 spans 18 amino acids. This CDR3 reads CASSPGTSGGADTGELFF. The DNA of the CDR3 is TGTGCCAGCAGCCCAGGGACTAGCGGGGGGGCCGACACCGGGGAGCTGTTTTTT.

This chain connects TRBV6-1 to TRBJ2-7, with D possibly matching TRBD2 (7 bases). The germline gives CDR1 MNHNS, CDR2 SASEGT. The CDR3 is made up of 15 amino acids. Trimming took 8 bases from V and 3 from J, leaving 20 bases between them. The CDR3 region has the DNA TGTGCCAGCGGTAGGGGGGGACCCAGACTCTACGAGCAGTACTTC. Translating it yields CASGRGGPRLYEQYF.

This sequence joins TRBV10-3 and TRBJ2-2; no reliable D call. CDR3 length: 13 residues. The germline gives CDR1 ENHRY, CDR2 SYGVKD. V was trimmed by 8 bases and J by 3 bases, leaving 10 bases between them. The CDR3 protein is CAISRPYTGELFF. The CDR3 DNA reads as TGTGCCATCTCGCGACCCTACACCGGGGAGCTGTTTTTT.

The rearrangement joins TRBV9 to TRBJ2-1; TRBD2 matches 15 bases. After removal of 2 bases from V and 4 bases from J, the junction contained 7 bases not matched to a gene. Per the germline V gene, CDR1 is SGDLS and CDR2 is YYNGEE. CDR3 length: 18 amino acids. CDR3 region: CASSVTPGLAGGYNEQFF. CDR3 in DNA: TGTGCCAGCAGCGTTACACCGGGACTAGCGGGGGGTTACAATGAGCAGTTCTTC.

The V and J genes are TRBV10-2 and TRBJ2-3; either TRBD1 or TRBD2 may supply D (6 bases each). Trimming removed 0 bases at V and 5 bases at J, with 15 bases between. CDR1 WSHSY and CDR2 SAAADI come from the germline V gene. There are 16 residues in the CDR3. CDR3 sequence reads: CASSESNRGAIDTQYF. The CDR3 nucleotides are TGCGCCAGCAGTGAGTCGAATAGGGGGGCTATAGATACGCAGTATTTT.

This chain joins TRBV29-1 and TRBJ1-1, with D maybe TRBD1 (5 bases). The CDR3 loop spans 13 amino acids. Trimming stripped 7 bases from V and 1 base from J, with 13 bases between. Per germline, CDR1 SQVTM and CDR2 ANQGSEA. In nucleotides, the CDR3 is TGCAGCGCCCCCGAGGGGTCGAACACTGAAGCTTTCTTT. Encoded protein: CSAPEGSNTEAFF.

This chain connects TRBV23-1 to TRBJ1-6; maybe TRBD1 (5 bases). TRBV23-1 is labeled an ORF, and its function is uncertain. Trimming pared 0 bases from V and 6 bases from J, leaving 15 bases between. This CDR3 spans 17 amino acids. The chain's CDR3 is CASSQSGVGDGNSPLHF. DNA of the CDR3: TGCGCCAGCAGTCAATCCGGGGTCGGGGACGGTAATTCACCCCTCCACTTT.

The chain carries TRBV30 and TRBJ2-7, with TRBD2 identical over 8 bases. This CDR3 has 13 amino acids. Per germline, CDR1 GTSNPN and CDR2 SVGIG (reference sequence). After removal of 2 bases from V and 0 bases from J, the junction contained 0 bases not matched to a gene. The CDR3 DNA reads as TGTGCCTGGAGTACTAGCGGCTCCTACGAGCAGTACTTC. Translating gives CAWSTSGSYEQYF.

The CDR3 coding sequence is TGCGCCAGCACCCCAGGGTTGAACACCGGGGAGCTGTTTTTT. This gives the protein CASTPGLNTGELFF. V gene TRBV4-1 combines with J gene TRBJ2-2; D possibly corresponds to TRBD1 (5 bases). Germline CDR1 reads MGHRA; CDR2 reads YSYEKL. The CDR3 contains 14 residues. V lost 7 bases and J 1 base, leaving 10 bases between the germline ends.

The chain couples TRBV30 to TRBJ1-1; a possible D gene is TRBD1 (6 bases). CDR1 is GTSNPN, CDR2 SVGIG, per germline (reference sequence). There are 12 residues in the CDR3. Trimming shortened V by 4 bases and J by 7 bases, and 13 bases separated the two germline ends. Written as DNA, the CDR3 is TGTGCCTGGACCCAGGGGAGGGTTGAAGCTTTCTTT. As protein: CAWTQGRVEAFF.

This chain joins TRBV6-5 and TRBJ2-5; D not resolved. CDR3 length: 12 residues. V was shortened by 7 bases and J by 1 base, with 7 bases between the two germline ends. Per the germline V gene, CDR1 is MNHEY and CDR2 is SVGAGI. The chain's CDR3 is CASIDTQETQYF. In nucleotides, the CDR3 is TGTGCCAGCATTGACACCCAAGAGACCCAGTACTTC.

Comment on this clone: Other DNA sequences within the sample encode an identical CDR3. V and J are TRBV7-9 and TRBJ1-5, with D unresolved. V was pared by 5 bases and J by 4 bases, with 9 bases between. Germline V CDR1 and CDR2: SEHNR, FQNEAQ (reference sequence). The CDR3 covers 13 residues. This CDR3 reads CASSPEGNQPQHF. CDR3 DNA sequence: TGTGCCAGCAGCCCCGAAGGGAATCAGCCCCAGCATTTT.

This rearrangement joins TRBV29-1 to TRBJ1-1, with D possibly matching TRBD1 (5 bases). Germline V gene data show CDR1 as SQVTM and CDR2 as ANQGSEA. The V gene lost 3 bases and the J gene lost 0 bases, with 8 bases spanning the gap. This CDR3 is built from 13 residues. CDR3 amino acids: CSVDRGMNTEAFF. In DNA form, the CDR3 reads TGCAGCGTTGATCGGGGGATGAACACTGAAGCTTTCTTT.

This chain connects TRBV6-6 to TRBJ2-7; 10 nucleotides align to TRBD1. Trimming at V came to 6 bases and at J to 0 bases, leaving 5 bases not matched to a gene. The CDR3 consists of 15 residues. The germline V gene has CDR1 MNHNY and CDR2 SVGAGI (reference sequence). The CDR3: CASSLDRGLSYEQYF. Here the CDR3 DNA reads TGTGCCAGCAGCCTCGACAGGGGGCTCTCCTACGAGCAGTACTTC.

This chain connects TRBV29-1 to TRBJ2-1, with a weak D call TRBD2 (6 bases). In germline, CDR1 is SQVTM, CDR2 ANQGSEA. This CDR3 is 12 amino acids long. V lost 4 bases and J lost 8, with 12 bases in between. CDR3 amino acids: CSVGTPGDEQFF. Here the CDR3 DNA reads TGCAGCGTTGGAACTCCGGGGGATGAGCAGTTCTTC.

This clone appeared a few times. The gene calls are TRBV29-1 and TRBJ2-5; 9 bases map to TRBD1. Germline loops: CDR1 SQVTM, CDR2 ANQGSEA. V gave up 5 bases and J gave up 3 bases; unmatched junction bases: 7. The CDR3 covers 14 residues. The CDR3 loop reads CSVNPGQGEETQYF. The CDR3 DNA follows: TGCAGCGTTAACCCGGGACAGGGAGAAGAGACCCAGTACTTC.